This T cell receptor (beta chain) was captured in a study of T cell repertoires in cytomegalovirus infection. The study's findings and limits: There were carriers of CMV plus the relevant HLA, and cumulative public TCR beta family frequency identified them. HLA-C-restricted CMV-specific TCR beta clonotypes prevailed in the ex vivo response.

From the reads, TCRdb called clonotypes with MiXCR, one entry per CDR3 protein. The data hold approximately 910,000 distinct CDR3 sequences, with about a third observed a single time. In its sample, this clonotype was seen a few times. Its antigen remains unidentified. The TCR sequence derives from a human donor in good health (CMV status not recorded). Some clones in this sample may be carry-over from other donors' samples. Source: cultured CD8+ T cells from PBMCs, taken from culture after CMV antigen stimulation.

DNA of the CDR3: TGTGCCAGCAGTTACGGAAACATTCAGTACTTC. Translating gives CASSYGNIQYF. This rearrangement joins TRBV6-2 or TRBV6-3 to TRBJ2-4; D is unresolved. This CDR3 has 11 residues. CDR1 is MNHEY, CDR2 SVGEGT, per germline. The V end lost 2 bases, the J end lost 6 bases, and 2 bases lay between the germline ends.